Sequencing of this T cell receptor beta chain was carried out in a study of Ad26.COV2.S vaccination and SARS-CoV-2 variants. Treatment of the sample: 15 to 20 received Ad26.COV2.S at low or high dose, single or two shots; 5 received placebo; per-sample allocation not given. Specimen acquisition occurred on day 63 following the initial vaccine or placebo injection. Sequencing used immunoSEQ multiplex PCR; TCRdb keeps in-frame clones, though not all of them. The sample consists of about 400,000 clones, about 80% of them appearing once. This receptor was identified in a person between 18 and 60 years old who received the Ad26.COV2.S COVID-19 vaccine or a placebo. The source was peripheral blood, collected in a trial of Ad26.COV2.S vaccine versus placebo.

The CDR3 DNA is TGTGCCAGTAGTATAGTCGGCAGGAGCTCCTACGAGCAGTACTTC. Amino acids: CASSIVGRSSYEQYF. The V call is TRBV19, the J call TRBJ2-7, with D unclear. The CDR3 runs to 15 residues. The germline CDR1 and CDR2 sequences are LNHDA and SQIVND (reference sequence). The V end was cut by 1 base, the J end by 0 bases, with 10 bases between.